A selection of T cell receptor beta chains follows, all from one sample in a study of blood T cells in healthy people across ages. MiXCR was run by TCRdb on the 5' RACE reads, yielding one entry per CDR3 protein. The sample shows some 1,000,000 distinct CDR3 sequences, almost 25% of them seen only once. This same sample was also taken into another study, of T cells of mothers and their children.

The sample comprised blood. The receptors come from a girl under 10 years old in good health. CDR3s include the opening cysteine and the closing phenylalanine or tryptophan. A D gene is named only where the DNA matches it firmly. Size is stated for part of the rows, as once, few or many counts, or as a class when the clone is expanded.

J | V | length | size | D | CDR3 | DNA
TRBJ2-5 | TRBV4-2 | 18 | few | NA | CASSQDSWFVLWEETQYF | TGTGCCAGCAGCCAAGATAGCTGGTTTGTCCTATGGGAAGAGACCCAGTACTTC
TRBJ1-6 | TRBV5-1 | 15 | NA | TRBD1 | CASSTGTGVNSPLHF | TGCGCCAGCAGCACCGGGACAGGGGTGAATTCACCCCTCCACTTT
TRBJ1-2 | TRBV27 | 14 | NA | NA | CASSSPPASGGYTF | TGTGCCAGCAGTTCCCCCCCGGCCAGCGGGGGCTACACCTTC
TRBJ1-4 | TRBV6-5 | 14 | many | NA | CASSGGTGSEKLFF | TGTGCCAGCAGTGGCGGTACAGGGAGTGAAAAACTGTTTTTT
TRBJ2-5 | TRBV18 | 13 | few | NA | CASTTEPQETQYF | TGTGCCAGTACGACCGAACCTCAAGAGACCCAGTACTTC
TRBJ1-4 | TRBV7-8 | 11 | many | NA | CASSLKEKLFF | TGTGCCAGCAGTTTGAAAGAAAAACTGTTTTTT
TRBJ2-3 | TRBV27 | 14 | few | NA | CASNSGYSTDTQYF | TGTGCCAGCAACAGCGGGTATAGCACAGATACGCAGTATTTT
TRBJ2-7 | TRBV28 | 16 | NA | TRBD2 | CASTYPGIAGPYEQYF | TGTGCCAGCACATACCCAGGAATAGCGGGACCCTACGAGCAGTACTTC
TRBJ2-5 | TRBV6-6 | 12 | NA | NA | CASCPVGETQYF | TGTGCCAGCTGTCCAGTCGGGGAGACCCAGTACTTC
TRBJ2-1 | TRBV27 | 16 | few | NA | CASSLTSGQSYNEQFF | TGTGCCAGCAGTTTAACCTCCGGGCAGAGCTACAATGAGCAGTTCTTC
TRBJ1-1 | TRBV10-3 | 13 | NA | NA | CAISEFNSQEAFF | TGTGCCATCAGTGAGTTTAATAGCCAAGAAGCTTTCTTT
TRBJ2-5 | TRBV12-3/TRBV12-4 | 16 | NA | NA | CASSSPARDNQETQYF | TGTGCCAGCAGTTCACCTGCGCGGGACAACCAAGAGACCCAGTACTTC
TRBJ2-7 | TRBV4-1 | 14 | few | NA | CASSPSPDTYEQYF | TGCGCCAGCAGCCCCTCGCCAGACACCTACGAGCAGTACTTC
TRBJ2-1 | TRBV7-9 | 15 | NA | NA | CASSPSDRPNNEQFF | TGTGCCAGCAGCCCTAGCGATCGACCTAACAATGAGCAGTTCTTC